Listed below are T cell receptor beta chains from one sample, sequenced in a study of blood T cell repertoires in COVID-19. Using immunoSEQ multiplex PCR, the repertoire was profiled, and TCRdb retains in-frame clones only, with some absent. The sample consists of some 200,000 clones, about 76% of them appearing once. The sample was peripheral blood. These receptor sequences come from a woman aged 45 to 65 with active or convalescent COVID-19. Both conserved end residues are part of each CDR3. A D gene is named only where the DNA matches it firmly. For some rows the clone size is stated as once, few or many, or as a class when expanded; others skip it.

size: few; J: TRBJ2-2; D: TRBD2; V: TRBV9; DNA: TGTGCCAGCAGCCTCCTAGCGGGAGAGGCCGGGGAGCTGTTTTTT; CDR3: CASSLLAGEAGELFF
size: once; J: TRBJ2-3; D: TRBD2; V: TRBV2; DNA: TGTGCCTCGGGGAGGGATGAGGGCACAGATACGCAGTATTTT; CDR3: CASGRDEGTDTQYF
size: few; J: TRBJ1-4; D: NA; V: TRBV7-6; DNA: TGTGCCAGCAGCGAGGACTTGAATGAAAAACTGTTTTTT; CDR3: CASSEDLNEKLFF
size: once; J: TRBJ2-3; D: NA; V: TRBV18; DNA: TGTGCCAGCTCACCACCGAGGCAGGGCAGTACAGATACGCAGTATTTT; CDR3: CASSPPRQGSTDTQYF
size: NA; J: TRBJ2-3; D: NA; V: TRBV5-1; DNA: TGCGCCAGCAGCTCCCCTGGCGGGGGCCGCACAGATACGCAGTATTTT; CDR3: CASSSPGGGRTDTQYF
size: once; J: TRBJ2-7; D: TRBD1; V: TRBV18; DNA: TGTGCCAGCTCACCCCCGGGAAGGGACAGGGGCGACGAGCAGTACTTC; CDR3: CASSPPGRDRGDEQYF
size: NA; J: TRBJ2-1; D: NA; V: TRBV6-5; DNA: TGTGCCAGCATACTCTCAACAGGCCTATACAATGAGCAGTTCTTC; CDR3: CASILSTGLYNEQFF
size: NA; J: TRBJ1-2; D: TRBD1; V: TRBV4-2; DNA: TGTGCCAGCAGCCAAGGTGGACAGGGTGGGGGCTACACCTTC; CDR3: CASSQGGQGGGYTF
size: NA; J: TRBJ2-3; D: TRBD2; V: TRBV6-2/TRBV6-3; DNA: TGTGCCAGCAGTTACCTAGCGGGAGCCGCCCCTATCACAGATACGCAGTATTTT; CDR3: CASSYLAGAAPITDTQYF
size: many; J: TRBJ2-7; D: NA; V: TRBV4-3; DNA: TGCGCCAGCAGCCAAGGGAGGTTCTACGAGCAGTACTTC; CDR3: CASSQGRFYEQYF
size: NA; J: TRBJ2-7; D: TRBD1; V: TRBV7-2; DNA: TGTGCCAGCAGCCCGGGACAGGGATTCCCCCAAACCTACGAGCAGTACTTC; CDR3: CASSPGQGFPQTYEQYF
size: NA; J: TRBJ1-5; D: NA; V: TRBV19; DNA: TGTGCCAGTAGTATTAGAGGGATACTCGGGGGTCAGCCCCAGCATTTT; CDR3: CASSIRGILGGQPQHF
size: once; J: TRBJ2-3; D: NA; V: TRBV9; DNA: TGTGCCAGCAGCGTAGGCCTAGCGTCAGATACGCAGTATTTT; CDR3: CASSVGLASDTQYF
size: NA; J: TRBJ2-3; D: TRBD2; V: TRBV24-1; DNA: TGTGCCACCAGTGAGTCGGGGGGTTTAGGAGATACGCAGTATTTT; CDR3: CATSESGGLGDTQYF
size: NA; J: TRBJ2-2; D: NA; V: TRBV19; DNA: TGTGCCAGTAGTCCTCGACACAGGGAAAAGCTGTTTTTT; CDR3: CASSPRHREKLFF
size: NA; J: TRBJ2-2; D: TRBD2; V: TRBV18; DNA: TGTGCCAGCTCACCCCCGGGACTAGCGGGAGGAACCGGGGAGCTGTTTTTT; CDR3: CASSPPGLAGGTGELFF
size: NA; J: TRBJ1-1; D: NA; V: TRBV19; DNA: TGTGCCAGTAGTTTGGGGGGGTGGTCCAACACTGAAGCTTTCTTT; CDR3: CASSLGGWSNTEAFF
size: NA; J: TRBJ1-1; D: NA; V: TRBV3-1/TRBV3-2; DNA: TGTGCCAGCAGCCAAGATCTCCGGGGCGCGGGGATGAACACTGAAGCTTTCTTT; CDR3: CASSQDLRGAGMNTEAFF
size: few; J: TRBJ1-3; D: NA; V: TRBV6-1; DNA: TGTGCCAGCAGTGATGGGGCTAACTCTGGAAACACCATATATTTT; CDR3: CASSDGANSGNTIYF
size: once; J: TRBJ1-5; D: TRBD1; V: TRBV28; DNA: TGTGCCAGCAGTTTCACCGGGACAGGGAGACAGCCCCAGCATTTT; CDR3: CASSFTGTGRQPQHF
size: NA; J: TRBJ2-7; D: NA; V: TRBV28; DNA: TGTGCCAGCAGAACCACAGGTCCCGAGCAGTACTTC; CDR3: CASRTTGPEQYF
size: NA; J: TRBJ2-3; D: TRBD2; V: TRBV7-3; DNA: TGTGCCAGCAGCTTAATGGGGGGGAGCACAGATACGCAGTATTTT; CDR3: CASSLMGGSTDTQYF
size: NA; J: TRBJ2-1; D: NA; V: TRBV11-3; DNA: TGTGCCAGCAGCTTAGGGAGGGGAATCTACAATGAGCAGTTCTTC; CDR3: CASSLGRGIYNEQFF
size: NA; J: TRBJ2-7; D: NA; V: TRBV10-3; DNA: TGTGCCATCAGCGGGGGTTACGAGCAGTACTTC; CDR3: CAISGGYEQYF
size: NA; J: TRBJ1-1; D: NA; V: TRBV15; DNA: TGTGCCACCAGCAGAGATTATAACAGCATGAACACTGAAGCTTTCTTT; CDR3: CATSRDYNSMNTEAFF
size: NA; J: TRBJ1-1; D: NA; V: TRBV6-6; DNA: TGTGCCAGCAGTTTCATCGGGGGGTTCGGCACTGAAGCTTTCTTT; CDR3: CASSFIGGFGTEAFF
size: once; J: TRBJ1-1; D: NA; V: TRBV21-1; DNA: TGTGCCAGCAGCTCACAGGTACGGAGCACTGAAGCTTTCTTT; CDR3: CASSSQVRSTEAFF
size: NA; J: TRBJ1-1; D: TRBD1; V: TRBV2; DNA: TGTGCCAGCAGTTTAGCCGGGACAGGGTGGACTGAAGCTTTCTTT; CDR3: CASSLAGTGWTEAFF
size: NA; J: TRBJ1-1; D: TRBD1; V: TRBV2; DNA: TGTGCCAGCAGGACAGGGCCAGGGACTGAAGCTTTCTTT; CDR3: CASRTGPGTEAFF
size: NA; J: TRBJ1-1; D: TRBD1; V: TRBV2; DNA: TGTGCCAGCGGCGGGACAGAGAACACTGAAGCTTTCTTT; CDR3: CASGGTENTEAFF
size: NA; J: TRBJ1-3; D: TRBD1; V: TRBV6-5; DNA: TGTGCCAGCAGTCGACAGGGTTGGTTGGGAAACACCATATATTTT; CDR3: CASSRQGWLGNTIYF
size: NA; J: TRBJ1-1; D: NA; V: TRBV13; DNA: TGTGCCAGCAGCTTTACGAGGCGGACACATATGAACACTGAAGCTTTCTTT; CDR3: CASSFTRRTHMNTEAFF
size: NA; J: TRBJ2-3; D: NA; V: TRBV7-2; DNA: TGTGCCAGCAGCCCCACTGGACTTACTAGCACAGATACGCAGTATTTT; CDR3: CASSPTGLTSTDTQYF
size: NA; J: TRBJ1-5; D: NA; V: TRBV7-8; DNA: TGTGCCAGCAGCTTAGGAACAGTAAATAGCAATCAGCCCCAGCATTTT; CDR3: CASSLGTVNSNQPQHF
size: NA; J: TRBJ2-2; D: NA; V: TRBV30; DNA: TGTGCCTGGAGCCAGTCGAACACCGGGGAGCTGTTTTTT; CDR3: CAWSQSNTGELFF
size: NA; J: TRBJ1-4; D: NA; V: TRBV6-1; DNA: TGTGCCAGCAGTGAAGGGGCGGGAGAAAAACTGTTTTTT; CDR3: CASSEGAGEKLFF
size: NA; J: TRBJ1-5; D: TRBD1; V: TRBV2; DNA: TGTGCCAGCAGTCAGGGACAGGTAAATCAGCCCCAGCATTTT; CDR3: CASSQGQVNQPQHF